This T cell receptor (beta chain) was identified during a study of molecular identifiers for immune sequencing clone quantification. Trimming left V 6 bases short and J 4 bases short, with 16 bases between. The CDR3 has 14 residues. TCRdb fed the PCR reads into MiXCR, producing one record per CDR3 protein. The sample comprises 12,000 or so distinct CDR3 sequences, around a sixth of which are singletons, and over 1.2% rests with the top ten. This clonotype was counted at least ten times. Its specificity is unknown. Study-level points and caveats: Should identical TCR molecules share a barcode, the sizes of highly expanded clones could be underestimated.

J is TRBJ2-7 and V is TRBV12-3 or TRBV12-4; weak D call: TRBD2 (6 bases). Input material: naive CD8+ T cells from blood, with Jurkat cell RNA spiked in. Sample subset: FACS-sorted CD8+CD4-CCR7+CD45RA+ naive T cells. This clonotype originated in a human donor in good health. Some libraries in this study had Jurkat cell RNA spiked in. The CDR3 spells CASSSGVGMYEQYF. The CDR3 DNA follows: TGTGCCAGCAGCTCGGGGGTAGGGATGTACGAGCAGTACTTC.